The 25 T cell receptor beta chains presented below share a single source sample, sequenced in a study of a mutant IDH1 vaccine in newly diagnosed glioma. Noted time point: week 23, last vaccination. Doses of 300 ug of mutant IDH1 20-mer peptide were given with topical imiquimod. Antigens of these TCRs are unknown. The assay was immunoSEQ multiplex PCR, and TCRdb's table has in-frame clones only and misses some. In the table there are 35,000 to 45,000 clones, under 80% of which are singletons. Sequences were derived from PBMCs, sampled from a glioma patient whose treatment included an IDH1 peptide vaccine. Source of these receptors: a woman in her thirties or forties with glioma. Some clones in this sample may be carry-over from other donors' samples.

The chain has TRBV6-1 and TRBJ2-1; 9 bases fit TRBD1. V lost 5 bases, J lost 9 bases, and 8 bases stayed unmatched. In germline, CDR1 is MNHNS, CDR2 SASEGT. This CDR3 spans 14 amino acids. As DNA, the CDR3 is TGTGCCAGCAGTAGGGACAGGGATCAGGGTGAGCAGTTCTTC. It specifies CASSRDRDQGEQFF.

The CDR3 DNA reads as TGTGCCAGCAGCCCCCTTACTCGACTAGCGAGCCCCTACAATGAGCAGTTCTTC. Protein product: CASSPLTRLASPYNEQFF. The chain recombines TRBV7-2 with TRBJ2-1, with 8 bases that match TRBD2. The CDR3 length is 18 residues. Germline V gives CDR1 SGHTA, CDR2 FQGNSA. The trim removed 5 bases at V and 2 bases at J, leaving 14 bases unmatched.

The chain recombines TRBV5-1 with TRBJ2-1, with 10 nucleotides matching TRBD2. The V gene end was trimmed by 2 bases and the J gene end by 5 bases; junction bases not matched to a gene: 10. CDR1 and CDR2 from the germline V gene are SGHRS and YFSETQ. The CDR3 loop spans 17 amino acids. For the CDR3, the DNA is TGCGCCAGCAGCTTAAATTCCGGACTAGCGGCTCACAATGAGCAGTTCTTC. It is translated as CASSLNSGLAAHNEQFF.

The rearrangement links TRBV7-2 to TRBJ1-2, with D perhaps matching TRBD1 (6 bases). V lost 6 bases, J lost 6 bases, and 20 bases lay in between. This CDR3 comprises 15 residues. CDR1 and CDR2 from the germline V gene are SGHTA and FQGNSA. The CDR3 region is CASRDNSGGGDGYTF. CDR3 nucleotides: TGTGCCAGCAGAGACAATAGCGGGGGCGGGGATGGCTACACCTTC.

This rearrangement joins TRBV30 to TRBJ1-4; perhaps TRBD1 as D (6 bases). V shed 5 bases and J shed 8 bases, with 12 bases lying between them. CDR1 is GTSNPN, CDR2 SVGIG, per germline (reference sequence). This CDR3 spans 12 amino acids. The CDR3 nucleotides read TGTGCCTGGGGACAGTCCGGGGAAAAACTGTTTTTT. It encodes CAWGQSGEKLFF.

The chain recombines TRBV2 with TRBJ2-7, with 7 bases aligning to TRBD1. The length of the CDR3 is 14 residues. After removal of 4 bases from V and 3 bases from J, the junction contained 6 bases not matched to a gene. Germline CDR1 is SNHLY and CDR2 is FYNNEI. The CDR3 is CASSGDRQSYEQYF. CDR3 DNA sequence: TGTGCCAGCAGTGGGGACAGACAGAGCTACGAGCAGTACTTC.

The rearrangement joins TRBV5-1 to TRBJ1-3; tentatively, D is TRBD1 or TRBD2 (5 bases each). The J call may not be correct, given that the DNA end is closer to TRBJ2-2. CDR1 SGHRS and CDR2 YFSETQ come from the germline V gene. This CDR3 spans 15 amino acids. This CDR3 reads CASSLGERGAGELFF. In nucleotides, the CDR3 is TGCGCCAGCAGCTTGGGAGAAAGGGGAGCCGGGGAGCTGTTTTTT.

The chain combines TRBV25-1 with TRBJ2-3, with a weak D call TRBD2 (8 bases). The V end was cut by 6 bases, the J end by 2 bases, with 12 bases between. CDR3 length: 14 residues. CDR1 and CDR2 from the germline V gene are MGHDK and SYGVNS. CDR3 sequence reads: CASSGRGPTDTQYF. In DNA form, the CDR3 reads TGTGCCAGCAGCGGGAGGGGGCCCACAGATACGCAGTATTTT. Full variable domain (rest looked up from reference TRBV25-1 and TRBJ2-3): EADIYQTPRYLVIGTGKKITLECSQTMGHDKMYWYQQDPGMELHLIHYSYGVNSTEKGDLSSESTVSRIRTEHFPLTLESARPSHTSQYLCASSGRGPTDTQYFGPGTRLTVL.

The chain employs TRBV6-6 and TRBJ2-5; 9 nucleotides match TRBD1. CDR1 and CDR2 (germline): MNHNY, SVGAGI (reference sequence). With V trimmed by 4 bases and J by 2 bases, 5 bases remained unmatched. The CDR3 length is 15 residues. CDR3 sequence (DNA): TGTGCCAGCAGTTCAACCGGGACAGGGCAAGAGACCCAGTACTTC. Protein sequence: CASSSTGTGQETQYF.

This clone was observed once. This chain links TRBV4-1 with TRBJ2-1; 8 positions match TRBD2. From germline, CDR1 is MGHRA and CDR2 YSYEKL. This CDR3 is built from 18 residues. V lost 0 bases to trimming and J lost 8 bases; unmatched junction nucleotides: 15. The CDR3 sequence is CASSQDTTGTSWGDEQFF. CDR3 sequence (DNA): TGCGCCAGCAGCCAAGACACTACCGGGACTAGTTGGGGCGATGAGCAGTTCTTC.

This clone appeared once. The gene calls are TRBV6-7 and TRBJ2-5, with D perhaps TRBD1 or TRBD2 (5 bases each). TRBV6-7 is an ORF; its function is uncertain. V was pared by 4 bases and J by 8 bases, with 14 bases between. The CDR3 runs 13 residues. The CDR3 bases are TGTGCCAGCAGTTTAAGGGACCCATATACCCAGTACTTC. This codes for CASSLRDPYTQYF.

The chain links TRBV6-5 to TRBJ1-1; 7 nucleotides match TRBD1. Germline loops: CDR1 MNHEY, CDR2 SVGAGI. The junction had 7 bases not matched to a gene; V was cut back by 8 bases and J by 10 bases. The CDR3 has 11 residues. For the CDR3, the DNA is TGTGCCAGCTCCTACGAGGGGGCAGCTTTCTTT. Translated: CASSYEGAAFF.

The chain joins TRBV9 to TRBJ1-2; D ambiguous. The V end lost 2 bases, the J end lost 5 bases, and 7 bases lay between the germline ends. The CDR3 is 12 residues long. Looked up from germline, CDR1 is SGDLS and CDR2 is YYNGEE. CDR3 nucleotides: TGTGCCAGCAGCGTGCCTGCATATGGCTACACCTTC. Translation gives CASSVPAYGYTF.

The rearrangement joins TRBV7-8 to TRBJ2-7; TRBD2 is a possible D gene (5 bases). The CDR3 loop spans 14 amino acids. The germline CDR1 and CDR2 sequences are SGHVS and FQNEAQ. V was shortened by 1 base and J by 2 bases, with 9 bases between the two germline ends. The CDR3 loop reads CASSLGGVPYEQYF. CDR3 DNA sequence: TGTGCCAGCAGCTTAGGGGGAGTCCCCTACGAGCAGTACTTC.

This sequence joins TRBV5-1 and TRBJ1-3; no clear D gene. The germline V gene encodes CDR1 SGHRS and CDR2 YFSETQ. V was trimmed by 2 bases and J by 2 bases, leaving 5 bases between them. CDR3 length: 13 residues. CDR3 sequence (DNA): TGCGCCAGCAGCTTCCAAACTGGAAACACCATATATTTT. As protein: CASSFQTGNTIYF.

This clone has just a few counts. The CDR3 is CAWREVANYGYTF. The CDR3 DNA reads as TGTGCCTGGAGAGAGGTGGCTAACTATGGCTACACCTTC. J is TRBJ1-2 and V is TRBV30; no firm D call. Germline assignment: CDR1 GTSNPN and CDR2 SVGIG (reference sequence). V was shortened by 3 bases and J by 0 bases, with 8 bases between the two germline ends. The CDR3 consists of 13 residues.

The chain links TRBV29-1 to TRBJ2-1, with 10 nucleotides matching TRBD1. Looked up from germline, CDR1 is SQVTM and CDR2 is ANQGSEA. CDR3 size: 15 residues. V gave up 5 bases and J gave up 3 bases; unmatched junction bases: 7. CDR3 bases: TGCAGCGTTCGGGCTGGACAGGGGGGCTACAATGAGCAGTTCTTC. Translation gives CSVRAGQGGYNEQFF.

The J gene is TRBJ1-5, the V gene TRBV15; TRBD1 matches at 8 bases. This CDR3 spans 14 amino acids. CDR1 is LNHNV, CDR2 YYDKDF, per germline (reference sequence). The ends lost 4 bases at V and 2 bases at J; junction bases unmatched: 1. The CDR3 DNA sequence: TGTGCCACCAGCAAGACAGGGGGCAATCAGCCCCAGCATTTT. This translates into CATSKTGGNQPQHF.

The rearrangement joins TRBV15 to TRBJ1-3, with D perhaps TRBD1 (6 bases). Germline lookup yields CDR1 LNHNV and CDR2 YYDKDF (reference sequence). V shed 4 bases and J shed 7 bases, with 17 bases lying between them. This CDR3 has 15 amino acids. CDR3 in amino acids: CATSILDRDDNTIYF. The CDR3 DNA is TGTGCCACCAGCATCTTGGACAGAGATGACAACACCATATATTTT.

The V and J genes are TRBV18 and TRBJ2-5; no definite D call. The V gene lost 4 bases and the J gene lost 3 bases, with 9 bases spanning the gap. CDR3 length: 13 residues. The germline CDR1 and CDR2 sequences are KGHSH and LQKENI. DNA for the CDR3: TGTGCCAGCTCACTTCGACAAGAAGAGACCCAGTACTTC. Its translation is CASSLRQEETQYF.

The V gene is TRBV5-4, the J gene TRBJ1-4; 8 bases align to TRBD1. From germline, CDR1 is SGHNT and CDR2 YYREEE (reference sequence). The CDR3 spans 16 residues. Unmatched junction bases numbered 9, after V lost 4 bases and J lost 4 bases. CDR3 sequence reads: CASSRDRGRGNEKLFF. CDR3 DNA: TGTGCCAGCAGCCGCGACAGGGGCAGGGGTAATGAAAAACTGTTTTTT.

The chain employs TRBV7-9 and TRBJ2-3, with no clear D. The V end was cut by 1 base, the J end by 2 bases, with 7 bases between. The CDR3 contains 14 residues. CDR1 is SEHNR and CDR2 is FQNEAQ in the germline V gene (reference sequence). Here the CDR3 DNA reads TGTGCCAGCAGCTTAGGAGGATACACAGATACGCAGTATTTT. It yields the protein CASSLGGYTDTQYF.

The genes are TRBV13 and TRBJ2-4; D call uncertain. Per the germline V gene, CDR1 is PRHDT and CDR2 is FYEKMQ (reference sequence). The length of the CDR3 is 13 residues. Trimming pared 8 bases from V and 5 bases from J, leaving 13 bases between. CDR3 sequence: CASSRFVENIQYF. The CDR3 nucleotides are TGTGCCAGCTCACGGTTCGTGGAAAACATTCAGTACTTC. Full variable domain (outside the CDR3, taken from reference TRBV13 and TRBJ2-4): AAGVIQSPRHLIKEKRETATLKCYPIPRHDTVYWYQQGPGQDPQFLISFYEKMQSDKGSIPDRFSAQQFSDYHSELNMSSLELGDSALYFCASSRFVENIQYFGAGTRLSVL.

The chain has TRBV2 and TRBJ1-2; TRBD1 matches 7 bases. CDR1 is SNHLY and CDR2 is FYNNEI in the germline V gene. This CDR3 comprises 13 residues. J gave up 4 bases and V 3 bases, and 2 bases lay outside the gene matches. The CDR3 protein is CASSEGQSYGYTF. Written as DNA, the CDR3 is TGTGCCAGCAGTGAGGGACAGTCCTATGGCTACACCTTC.

The chain recombines TRBV19 with TRBJ2-6; D might be TRBD1 (6 bases). V dropped 4 bases and J dropped 1 base, with 11 bases sitting between them. The CDR3 sequence is 16 residues long. The germline gives CDR1 LNHDA, CDR2 SQIVND (reference sequence). The CDR3 sequence is CASSRPGESGANVLTF. CDR3 nucleotides: TGTGCCAGTAGTAGGCCAGGGGAATCTGGGGCCAACGTCCTGACTTTC.